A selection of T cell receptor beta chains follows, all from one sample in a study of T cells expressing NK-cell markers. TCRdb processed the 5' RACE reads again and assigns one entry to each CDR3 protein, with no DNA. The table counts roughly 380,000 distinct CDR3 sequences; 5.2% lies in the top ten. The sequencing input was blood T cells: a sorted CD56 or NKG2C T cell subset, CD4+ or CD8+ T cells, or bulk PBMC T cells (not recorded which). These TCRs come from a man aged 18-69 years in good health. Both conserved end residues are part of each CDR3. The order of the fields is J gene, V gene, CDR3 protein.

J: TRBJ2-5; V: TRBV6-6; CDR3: CASGGEETQYF
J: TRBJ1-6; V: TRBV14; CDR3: CASSQVEQSNSPLHF
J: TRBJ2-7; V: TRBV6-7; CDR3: CASSPRTSFYEQYF
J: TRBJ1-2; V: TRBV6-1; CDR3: CASSGGQGSNYGYTF
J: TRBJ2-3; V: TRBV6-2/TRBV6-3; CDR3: CASRLAGAYTDTQYF
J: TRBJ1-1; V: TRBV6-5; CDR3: CASSYPEGSINTEAFF
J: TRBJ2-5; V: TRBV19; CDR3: CASTAGSSGGTQYF
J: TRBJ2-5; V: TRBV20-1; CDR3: CSAITTGETQYF
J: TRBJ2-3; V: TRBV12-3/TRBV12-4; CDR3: CASTSNSGGAGTDTQYF
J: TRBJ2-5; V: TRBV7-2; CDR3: CASSPKTGRQETQYF
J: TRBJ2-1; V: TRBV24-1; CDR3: CATSDTTTGTSGGVDEQFF
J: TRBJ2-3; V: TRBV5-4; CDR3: CASSLGTSGGRADTQYF
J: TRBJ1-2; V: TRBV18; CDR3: CASSPRNSGTTNYGYTF
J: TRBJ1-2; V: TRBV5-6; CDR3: CASSLVGLNGYTF
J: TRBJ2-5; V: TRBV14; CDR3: CASSLRIFQETQYF
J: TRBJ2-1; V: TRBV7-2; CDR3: CASSPRGLAPGSEQFF
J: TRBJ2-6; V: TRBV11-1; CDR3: CASSSRQAGSGANVLTF
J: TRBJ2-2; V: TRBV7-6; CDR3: CASSRQDLTGELFF
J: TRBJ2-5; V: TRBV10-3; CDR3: CAAGQQFQETQYF
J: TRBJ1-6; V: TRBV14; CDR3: CASSQGWTDNSPLHF
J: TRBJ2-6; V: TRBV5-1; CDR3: CASSLAPGSPTGANVLTF
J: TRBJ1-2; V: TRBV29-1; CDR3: CSVEQGDRPVNYGYTF
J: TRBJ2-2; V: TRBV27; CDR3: CASSLWSKGNTGELFF
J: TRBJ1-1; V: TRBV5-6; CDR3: CASSFVQAMNTEAFF
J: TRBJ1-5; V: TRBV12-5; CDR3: CASGLDREGPQHF
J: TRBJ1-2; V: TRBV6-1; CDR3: CASSASGGGNGYTF
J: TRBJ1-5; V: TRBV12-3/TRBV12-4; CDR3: CASTGTGNNQPQHF
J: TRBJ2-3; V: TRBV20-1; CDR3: CSASDPQRVADTQYF
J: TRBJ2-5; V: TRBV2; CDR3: CAGQRRRGAQETQYF
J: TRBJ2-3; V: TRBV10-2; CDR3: CASSDPRHSTDTQYF
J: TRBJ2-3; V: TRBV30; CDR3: CAWSVGLAGNTQYF
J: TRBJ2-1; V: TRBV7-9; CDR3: CASRMAGGYNEQFF
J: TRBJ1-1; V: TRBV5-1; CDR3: CASSLWQGAKRTEAFF
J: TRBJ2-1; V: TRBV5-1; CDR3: CASSSLPGLAGGNEQFF
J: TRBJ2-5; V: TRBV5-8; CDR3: CASSSQGLETQYF
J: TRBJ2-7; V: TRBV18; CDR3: CASSPMRQGVYHEQYF